One and the same sample provided the 21 T cell receptor beta chains below, sequenced in a study of T-cell reconstitution after alpha-beta-depleted transplantation in children. The TCRbeta library incorporated unique molecular identifiers. TCRdb reanalysed the PCR reads using MiXCR and keeps one entry per CDR3 protein. Of 700,000 or so distinct CDR3 sequences listed, around 13% are singletons. This specimen was PBMCs, taken before TCRalphabeta/CD19-depleted stem cell transplant. The receptors come from a girl aged 2 to 10 with congenital amegakaryocytic thrombocytopenia, due to receive a stem cell transplant.

CDR3 coding DNA: TGCGCCAGCAGTGAGACCGGGGCGGTCAACCAGTTCTTC. Its protein product is CASSETGAVNQFF. The V call is TRBV10-1, the J call TRBJ2-1; D is perhaps TRBD1 or TRBD2 (5 bases each). There are 13 residues in the CDR3. Germline-derived CDR1 and CDR2 are WNHNN and SYGVQD (reference sequence). The V gene lost 2 bases and the J gene lost 13 bases, with 15 bases spanning the gap.

This clonotype appeared many times. In DNA form, the CDR3 reads TGCAGCGTTGATGCACAGGGCCGAATCCAAGAGACCCAGTACTTC. This codes for CSVDAQGRIQETQYF. This rearrangement joins TRBV29-1 to TRBJ2-5, with D possibly matching TRBD1 (6 bases). The germline gives CDR1 SQVTM, CDR2 ANQGSEA. The CDR3 sequence is 15 residues long. The V end lost 3 bases, the J end lost 1 base, and 15 bases lay between the germline ends.

The genes are TRBV12-3 or TRBV12-4 and TRBJ1-1; possibly TRBD1 for D (6 bases). Trimming pared 6 bases from V and 1 base from J, leaving 9 bases between. The length of the CDR3 is 13 residues. In DNA, the CDR3 is TGTGCCAGCAGAACACAGGGGAACACTGAAGCTTTCTTT. It is translated as CASRTQGNTEAFF.

This rearrangement joins TRBV20-1 to TRBJ2-7; D possibly uses TRBD1 or TRBD2 (5 bases each). V lost 3 bases to trimming and J lost 9 bases, with 15 bases between them. The CDR3 totals 12 residues. The V gene's germline CDR1 is DFQATT and CDR2 SNEGSKA (reference sequence). The CDR3 region is CSARGRNSGQYF. For the CDR3, the DNA is TGCAGTGCTAGGGGACGCAACTCAGGGCAGTACTTC.

The chain couples TRBV7-9 to TRBJ2-3, with D possibly being TRBD2 (6 bases). The CDR3 covers 16 residues. Germline V gene sequence: CDR1 SEHNR, CDR2 FQNEAQ (reference sequence). V was trimmed by 0 bases and J by 1 base, leaving 11 bases between them. The CDR3 region has the DNA TGTGCCAGCAGCTTAGCTCTGTCGGGAGGCACAGATACGCAGTATTTT. Translating gives CASSLALSGGTDTQYF. Using reference TRBV7-9 and TRBJ2-3 for the parts outside the CDR3, the full variable domain is DTGVSQNPRHKITKRGQNVTFRCDPISEHNRLYWYRQTLGQGPEFLTYFQNEAQLEKSRLLSDRFSAERPKGSFSTLEIQRTEQGDSAMYLCASSLALSGGTDTQYFGPGTRLTVL.

This clonotype was counted many times. The gene calls are TRBV20-1 and TRBJ2-1; 11 nucleotides agree with TRBD2. Germline CDR1 is DFQATT and CDR2 is SNEGSKA (reference sequence). The CDR3 contains 17 residues. V shed 6 bases and J 0 bases; nucleotides not matched to a gene: 10. For the CDR3, the DNA is TGCAGTGCAACTAGACTAGCGGGGTCCTCCTCCTACAATGAGCAGTTCTTC. Encoded protein: CSATRLAGSSSYNEQFF.

The rearrangement joins TRBV25-1 to TRBJ2-2, with 8 nucleotides matching TRBD1. This CDR3 contains 17 residues. V lost 3 bases to trimming and J lost 5 bases; unmatched junction nucleotides: 11. Germline CDR1 and CDR2: MGHDK and SYGVNS. In DNA, the CDR3 is TGTGCCAGCAGTGATTCAGGGGGCGTCGTATGGACCGGGGAGCTGTTTTTT. Translating gives CASSDSGGVVWTGELFF.

This clonotype was seen a few times. This rearrangement joins TRBV12-3 or TRBV12-4 to TRBJ2-1; D may be TRBD1 or TRBD2 (5 bases each). V gave up 8 bases and J gave up 10 bases, with 24 bases separating them. CDR3 size: 15 residues. Here the CDR3 reads CASLDWLDRRGEQFF. CDR3 nucleotides: TGTGCCAGCCTCGATTGGCTAGATCGACGGGGCGAGCAGTTCTTC.

This clonotype appeared many times. The rearrangement uses TRBV5-1 and TRBJ2-7, with 8 bases fitting TRBD1. Losses at the gene ends were 0 bases for V and 5 bases for J; bases not matched to a gene: 7. Per the germline V gene, CDR1 is SGHRS and CDR2 is YFSETQ. This CDR3 has 15 residues. The CDR3, as DNA: TGCGCCAGCAGCTTGGTCGGGACAGGTGGCCACGAGCAGTACTTC. This sequence encodes CASSLVGTGGHEQYF.

This clonotype was counted a few times. V usage is TRBV5-1 and J usage is TRBJ2-7; D uncertain. Germline loops: CDR1 SGHRS, CDR2 YFSETQ. The V end lost 7 bases, the J end lost 1 base, and 18 bases lay between the germline ends. CDR3 length: 15 amino acids. This CDR3 reads CASSLEAWSSYEQYF. CDR3 DNA: TGCGCCAGCTCCCTCGAGGCCTGGTCTTCCTACGAGCAGTACTTC.

This sequence joins TRBV12-3 or TRBV12-4 and TRBJ1-5; TRBD1 aligns across 7 bases. This CDR3 has 13 amino acids. With 6 bases clipped from V and 7 bases from J, the junction kept 6 bases outside the gene matches. CDR3 residues: CASSPYRGQPQHF. The CDR3 DNA is TGTGCCAGCAGCCCCTACAGGGGACAGCCCCAGCATTTT.

This chain uses TRBV9 with TRBJ1-2, with a weak D call TRBD1 (5 bases). V lost 2 bases to trimming and J lost 5 bases, with 10 bases between them. There are 13 residues in the CDR3. Germline V lookup: CDR1 SGDLS, CDR2 YYNGEE. The CDR3 loop is CASSVDSLYGYTF. In DNA form, the CDR3 reads TGTGCCAGCAGCGTCGACAGTTTGTATGGCTACACCTTC.

This clonotype has at least ten counts. This sequence joins TRBV29-1 and TRBJ1-5, with 7 nucleotides matching TRBD1. This CDR3 comprises 13 residues. From germline, CDR1 is SQVTM and CDR2 ANQGSEA. The V and J ends lost 5 bases and 2 bases, in that order; junction bases with no gene match: 3. CDR3 DNA: TGCAGCGTTAGCCAGGGGGGCAATCAGCCCCAGCATTTT. This gives the protein CSVSQGGNQPQHF. Supplemented by reference TRBV29-1 and TRBJ1-5, the full variable domain reads SAVISQKPSRDICQRGTSLTIQCQVDSQVTMMFWYRQQPGQSLTLIATANQGSEATYESGFVIDKFPISRPNLTFSTLTVSNMSPEDSSIYLCSVSQGGNQPQHFGDGTRLSIL.

This chain connects TRBV4-2 to TRBJ2-3, with no clear D. The CDR3 runs 14 residues. Trimming removed 5 bases at V and 2 bases at J, with 11 bases between. CDR1 and CDR2 (germline): LGHNA, YNFKEQ. The CDR3 nucleotides are TGTGCCAGCAGCTCCCGACCCAACACAGATACGCAGTATTTT. This gives the protein CASSSRPNTDTQYF.

This clonotype was found a few times. The chain couples TRBV12-3 or TRBV12-4 to TRBJ2-1; 7 bases match TRBD1. J lost 4 bases, V lost 10 bases, and 10 bases had no gene match. This CDR3 is 14 amino acids long. The CDR3 sequence: CATLAGTEYNEQFF. CDR3 bases: TGTGCCACTCTCGCCGGGACAGAATACAATGAGCAGTTCTTC.

This clonotype was counted ten times or more. The CDR3 here is CASSLPSNTGELFF. Written as DNA, the CDR3 is TGCGCCAGCAGCTTGCCATCGAACACCGGGGAGCTGTTTTTT. This chain joins TRBV5-1 and TRBJ2-2; D gene ambiguous. Per germline, CDR1 SGHRS and CDR2 YFSETQ. Deletions cut 1 base from V and 0 bases from J, with 4 bases between. CDR3 length: 14 residues.

This clonotype was seen a handful of times. DNA for the CDR3: TGTGCCATCAGTGAGGGACGTGAGGCGAGGACAGATACGCAGTATTTT. It yields the protein CAISEGREARTDTQYF. The genes are TRBV10-3 and TRBJ2-3, with D unclear. The CDR3 runs to 16 residues. Germline CDR1 ENHRY, CDR2 SYGVKD. With 2 bases removed from V and 3 bases from J, the gap between germline ends came to 15 bases.

As DNA, the CDR3 is TGTGCCAGCAGCCCACAGTGGAGGACTAGCGGGAGAACCACAGATACGCAGTATTTT. This sequence encodes CASSPQWRTSGRTTDTQYF. The V and J genes are TRBV11-2 and TRBJ2-3, with TRBD2 matching 13 bases. Germline CDR1 reads SGHAT; CDR2 reads FQNNGV. The V gene end was trimmed by 5 bases and the J gene end by 2 bases; junction bases not matched to a gene: 13. The CDR3 runs to 19 residues.

Many counts were recorded for this clonotype. The chain links TRBV12-3 or TRBV12-4 to TRBJ1-2, with D tentatively TRBD1 (6 bases). Between the trimmed V and J ends, which lost 2 bases and 4 bases, there was a span of 14 bases. This CDR3 comprises 15 residues. In DNA, the CDR3 is TGTGCCAGCAGTTTATGGTCCAGGGGTGCCTATGGCTACACCTTC. It yields the protein CASSLWSRGAYGYTF.

This clonotype was observed many times. The rearrangement uses TRBV20-1 and TRBJ1-5, with 7 bases lining up with TRBD1. The CDR3 length is 13 residues. With 6 bases clipped from V and 2 bases from J, the junction kept 4 bases outside the gene matches. Germline CDR1 DFQATT, CDR2 SNEGSKA (reference sequence). CDR3: CSAKTGGNQPQHF. DNA of the CDR3: TGCAGTGCCAAAACAGGGGGCAATCAGCCCCAGCATTTT.

The sample holds a few counts of this clonotype. V usage is TRBV5-1 and J usage is TRBJ1-3, with D unresolved. Looked up from germline, CDR1 is SGHRS and CDR2 is YFSETQ. CDR3 length equals 14 residues. The V gene lost 4 bases and the J gene lost 5 bases, with 13 bases spanning the gap. CDR3 region: CASSPFTGRNTIYF. CDR3 nucleotide sequence: TGCGCCAGCAGCCCGTTTACTGGGAGAAACACCATATATTTT.